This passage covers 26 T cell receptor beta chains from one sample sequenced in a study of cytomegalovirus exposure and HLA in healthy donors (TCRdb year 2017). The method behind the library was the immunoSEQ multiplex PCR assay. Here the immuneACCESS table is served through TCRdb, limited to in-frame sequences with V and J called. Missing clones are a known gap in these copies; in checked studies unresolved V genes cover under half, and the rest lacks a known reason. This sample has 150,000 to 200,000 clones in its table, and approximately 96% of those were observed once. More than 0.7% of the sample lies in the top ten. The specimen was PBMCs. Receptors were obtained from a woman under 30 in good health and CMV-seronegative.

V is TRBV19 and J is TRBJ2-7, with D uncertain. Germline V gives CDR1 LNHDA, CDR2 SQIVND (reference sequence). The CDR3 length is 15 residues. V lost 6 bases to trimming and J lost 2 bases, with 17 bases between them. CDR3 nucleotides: TGTGCCAGTAGCGTAAAACCCCTGGCAACCTACGAGCAGTACTTC. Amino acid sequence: CASSVKPLATYEQYF.

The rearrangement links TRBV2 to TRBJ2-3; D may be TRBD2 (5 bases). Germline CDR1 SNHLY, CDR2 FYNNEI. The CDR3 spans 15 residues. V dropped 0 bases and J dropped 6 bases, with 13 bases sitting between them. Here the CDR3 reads CASSEAKDWRDTQYF. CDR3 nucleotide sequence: TGTGCCAGCAGTGAAGCGAAGGACTGGCGGGATACGCAGTATTTT.

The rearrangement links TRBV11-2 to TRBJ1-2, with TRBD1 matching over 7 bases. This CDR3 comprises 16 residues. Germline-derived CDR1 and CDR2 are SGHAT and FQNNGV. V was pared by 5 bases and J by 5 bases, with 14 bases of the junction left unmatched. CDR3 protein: CASSLGQAVSIYGYTF. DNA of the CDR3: TGTGCCAGCAGCCTAGGACAGGCAGTGTCCATATATGGCTACACCTTC.

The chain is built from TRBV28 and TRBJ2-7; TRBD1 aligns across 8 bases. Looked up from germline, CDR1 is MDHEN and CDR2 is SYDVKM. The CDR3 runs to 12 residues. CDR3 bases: TGTGTAGCACAGGGGGATCCTTACGAGCAGTACTTC. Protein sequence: CVAQGDPYEQYF.

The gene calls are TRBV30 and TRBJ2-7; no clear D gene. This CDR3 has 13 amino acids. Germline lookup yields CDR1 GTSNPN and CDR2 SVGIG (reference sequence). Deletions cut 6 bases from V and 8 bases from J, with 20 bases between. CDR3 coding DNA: TGTGCCTGCCAAGATCTAGTCGGTATGAAGCAGTACTTC. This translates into CACQDLVGMKQYF.

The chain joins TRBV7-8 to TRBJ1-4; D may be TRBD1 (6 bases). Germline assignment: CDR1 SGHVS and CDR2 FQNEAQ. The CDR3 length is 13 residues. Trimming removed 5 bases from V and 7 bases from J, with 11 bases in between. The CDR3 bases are TGTGCCAGCAGCCCAGGGGTTCGTGAAAAACTGTTTTTT. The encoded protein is CASSPGVREKLFF.

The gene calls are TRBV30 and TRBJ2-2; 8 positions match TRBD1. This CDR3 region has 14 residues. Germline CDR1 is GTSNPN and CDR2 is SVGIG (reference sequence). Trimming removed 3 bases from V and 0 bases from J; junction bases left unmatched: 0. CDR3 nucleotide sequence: TGTGCCTGGAGGGGACAGGCGAACACCGGGGAGCTGTTTTTT. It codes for CAWRGQANTGELFF.

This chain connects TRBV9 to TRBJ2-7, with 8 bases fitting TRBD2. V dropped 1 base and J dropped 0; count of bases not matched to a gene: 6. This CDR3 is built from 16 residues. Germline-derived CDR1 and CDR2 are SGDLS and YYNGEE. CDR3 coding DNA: TGTGCCAGCAGCGTACTGGCGGGGGGTCCCTCCTACGAGCAGTACTTC. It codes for CASSVLAGGPSYEQYF.

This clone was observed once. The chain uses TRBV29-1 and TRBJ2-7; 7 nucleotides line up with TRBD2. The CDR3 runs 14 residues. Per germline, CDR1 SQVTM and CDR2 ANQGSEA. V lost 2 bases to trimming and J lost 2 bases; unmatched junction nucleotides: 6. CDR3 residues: CSVERAGETYEQYF. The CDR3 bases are TGCAGCGTTGAAAGGGCGGGGGAAACCTACGAGCAGTACTTC.

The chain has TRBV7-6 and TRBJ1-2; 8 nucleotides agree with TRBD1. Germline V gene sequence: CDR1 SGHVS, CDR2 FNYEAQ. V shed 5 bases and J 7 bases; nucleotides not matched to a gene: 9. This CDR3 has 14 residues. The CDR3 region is CASSPSQGASGYTF. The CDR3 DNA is TGTGCCAGCAGCCCCTCGCAGGGGGCAAGTGGCTACACCTTC.

The CDR3 DNA is TGTGCCAGCAGCTTAGTCGGGAACACCGGGGAGCTGTTTTTT. Amino acids: CASSLVGNTGELFF. The V gene is TRBV7-2, the J gene TRBJ2-2; no clear D gene. The CDR3 runs 14 residues. Germline CDR1 is SGHTA and CDR2 is FQGNSA. V lost 1 base and J 1 base, leaving 4 bases between the germline ends.

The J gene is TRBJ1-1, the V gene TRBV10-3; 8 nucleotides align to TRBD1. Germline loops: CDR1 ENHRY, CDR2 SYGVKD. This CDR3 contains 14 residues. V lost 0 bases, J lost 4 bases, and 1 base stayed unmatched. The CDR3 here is CAISESDRATEAFF. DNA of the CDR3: TGTGCCATCAGTGAGTCGGACAGGGCCACTGAAGCTTTCTTT.

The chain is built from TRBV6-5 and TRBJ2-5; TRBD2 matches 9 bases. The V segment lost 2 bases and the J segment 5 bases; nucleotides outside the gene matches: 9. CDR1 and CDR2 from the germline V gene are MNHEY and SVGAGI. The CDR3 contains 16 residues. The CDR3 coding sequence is TGTGCCAGCAGTTACCGGCTAGCGGGGCTCCGGGAGACCCAGTACTTC. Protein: CASSYRLAGLRETQYF.

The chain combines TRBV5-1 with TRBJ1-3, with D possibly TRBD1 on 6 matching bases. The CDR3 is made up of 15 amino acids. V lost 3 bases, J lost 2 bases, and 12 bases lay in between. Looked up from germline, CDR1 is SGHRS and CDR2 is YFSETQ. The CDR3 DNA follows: TGCGCCAGCAGCTCCGGGGGGCCGGCTGGAAACACCATATATTTT. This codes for CASSSGGPAGNTIYF.

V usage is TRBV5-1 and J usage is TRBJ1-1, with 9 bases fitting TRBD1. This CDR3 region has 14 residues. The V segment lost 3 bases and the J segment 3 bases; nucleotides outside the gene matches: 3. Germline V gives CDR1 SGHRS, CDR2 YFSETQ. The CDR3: CASSWRTGDTEAFF. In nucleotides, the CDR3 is TGCGCCAGCAGCTGGAGGACAGGGGACACTGAAGCTTTCTTT.

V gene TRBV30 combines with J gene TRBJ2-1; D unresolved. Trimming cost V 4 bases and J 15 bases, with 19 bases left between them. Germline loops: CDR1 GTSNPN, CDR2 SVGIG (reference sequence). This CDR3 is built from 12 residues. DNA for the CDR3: TGTGCCTGGACTAACCGCCGCGATAAGCCGTTCTTC. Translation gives CAWTNRRDKPFF.

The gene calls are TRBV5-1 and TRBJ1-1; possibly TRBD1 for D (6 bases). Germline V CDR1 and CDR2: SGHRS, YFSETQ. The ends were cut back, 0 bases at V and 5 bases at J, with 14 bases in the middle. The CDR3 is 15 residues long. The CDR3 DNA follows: TGCGCCAGCAGCTTGGGGGGATCAGGGGAAACTGAAGCTTTCTTT. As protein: CASSLGGSGETEAFF.

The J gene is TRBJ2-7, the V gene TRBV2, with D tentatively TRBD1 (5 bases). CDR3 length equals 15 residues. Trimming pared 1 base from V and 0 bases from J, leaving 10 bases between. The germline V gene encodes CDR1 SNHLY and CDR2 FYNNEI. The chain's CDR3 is CASSEVQASSYEQYF. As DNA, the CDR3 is TGTGCCAGCAGTGAAGTACAGGCGAGCTCCTACGAGCAGTACTTC.

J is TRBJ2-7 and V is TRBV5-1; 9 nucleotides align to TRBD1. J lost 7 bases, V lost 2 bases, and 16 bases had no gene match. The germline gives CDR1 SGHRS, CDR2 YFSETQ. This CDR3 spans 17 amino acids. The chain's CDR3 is CASSFRSPGQGSREQYF. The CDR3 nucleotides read TGCGCCAGCAGCTTCCGGTCCCCCGGACAGGGGAGTCGGGAGCAGTACTTC.

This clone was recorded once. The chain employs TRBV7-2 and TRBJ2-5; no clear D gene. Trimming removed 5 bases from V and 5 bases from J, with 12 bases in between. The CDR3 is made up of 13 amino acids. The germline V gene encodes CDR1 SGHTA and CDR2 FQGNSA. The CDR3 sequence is CASSPDLVETQYF. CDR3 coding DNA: TGTGCCAGCAGCCCAGATCTTGTGGAGACCCAGTACTTC.

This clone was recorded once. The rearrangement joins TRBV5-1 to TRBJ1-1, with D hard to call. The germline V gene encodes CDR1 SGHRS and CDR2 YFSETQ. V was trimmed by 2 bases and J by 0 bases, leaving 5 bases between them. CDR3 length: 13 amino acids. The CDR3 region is CASSFSLNTEAFF. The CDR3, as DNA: TGCGCCAGCAGCTTCTCCTTGAACACTGAAGCTTTCTTT.

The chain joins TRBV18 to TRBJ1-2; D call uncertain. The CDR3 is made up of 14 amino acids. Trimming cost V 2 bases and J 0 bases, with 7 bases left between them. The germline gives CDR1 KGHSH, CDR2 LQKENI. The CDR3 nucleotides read TGTGCCAGCTCACCAGAGGGTTCTAACTATGGCTACACCTTC. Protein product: CASSPEGSNYGYTF. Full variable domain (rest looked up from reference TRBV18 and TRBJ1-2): NAGVMQNPRHLVRRRGQEARLRCSPMKGHSHVYWYRQLPEEGLKFMVYLQKENIIDESGMPKERFSAEFPKEGPSILRIQQVVRGDSAAYFCASSPEGSNYGYTFGSGTRLTVV.

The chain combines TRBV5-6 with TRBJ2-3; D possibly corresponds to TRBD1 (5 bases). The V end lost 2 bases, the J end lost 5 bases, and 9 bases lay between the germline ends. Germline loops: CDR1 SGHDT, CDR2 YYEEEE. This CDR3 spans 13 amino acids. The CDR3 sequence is CASSFDSRDTQYF. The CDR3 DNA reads TGTGCCAGCAGCTTTGACAGTCGAGATACGCAGTATTTT.

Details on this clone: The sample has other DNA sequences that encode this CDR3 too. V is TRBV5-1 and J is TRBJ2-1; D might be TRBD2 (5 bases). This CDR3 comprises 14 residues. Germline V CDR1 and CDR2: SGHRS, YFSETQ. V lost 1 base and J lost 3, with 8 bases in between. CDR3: CASSLSGGYNEQFF. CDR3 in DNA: TGCGCCAGCAGCTTGAGCGGCGGCTACAATGAGCAGTTCTTC.

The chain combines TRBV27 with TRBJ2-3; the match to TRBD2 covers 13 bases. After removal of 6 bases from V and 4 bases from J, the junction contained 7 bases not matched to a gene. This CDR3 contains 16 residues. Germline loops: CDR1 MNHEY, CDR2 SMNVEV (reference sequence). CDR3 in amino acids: CASSLGLAGDADTQYF. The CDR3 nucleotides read TGTGCCAGCAGCCTTGGACTAGCGGGGGACGCAGATACGCAGTATTTT.

CDR3 DNA sequence: TGTGCCACCTACGAGAGCCCTCGAGCAAACACTGAAGCTTTCTTT. Its translation is CATYESPRANTEAFF. The J gene is TRBJ1-1, the V gene TRBV6-5; unclear D gene. The CDR3 length is 15 residues. Trimming left V 10 bases short and J 2 bases short, with 20 bases between. Germline CDR1 is MNHEY and CDR2 is SVGAGI.